The source of this T cell receptor beta chain is a study of post-analysis software for immune sequencing data. Unique molecular identifiers were present in the TCR beta cDNA libraries. There were roughly 0.95 to 10 million T cells, and 450,000 to 550,000 cDNA molecules came from them. A single record per CDR3 protein comes from TCRdb applying MiXCR to the PCR reads. Of 450,000 or so distinct CDR3 sequences detected, less than 45% appear once; the ten largest clones hold about an eighth. The germline V and J ends were trimmed by 1 base and 1 base, with 8 bases remaining between them. Germline V gives CDR1 SGHTA, CDR2 FQGNSA. The CDR3 runs to 14 residues. The study, taken as a whole, reports: Same-batch samples co-clustered strongly by F measure. Patients showed TRBV5-6, TRBV5-1 and TRBV20-1 among five TRBV segments more frequent than in controls. The normalized Chao1 diversity of multiple sclerosis patients was significantly lower than that of controls.

About this clonotype itself: Its target is not known.

V gene TRBV7-2 combines with J gene TRBJ2-7; D is tentatively TRBD1 or TRBD2 (5 bases each). The receptor comes from a girl aged 5 to 17 with multiple sclerosis. Material for sequencing was blood. The DNA of the CDR3 is TGTGCCAGCAGCTTAGACGGGGCTTCCTACGAGCAGTACTTC. It specifies CASSLDGASYEQYF.